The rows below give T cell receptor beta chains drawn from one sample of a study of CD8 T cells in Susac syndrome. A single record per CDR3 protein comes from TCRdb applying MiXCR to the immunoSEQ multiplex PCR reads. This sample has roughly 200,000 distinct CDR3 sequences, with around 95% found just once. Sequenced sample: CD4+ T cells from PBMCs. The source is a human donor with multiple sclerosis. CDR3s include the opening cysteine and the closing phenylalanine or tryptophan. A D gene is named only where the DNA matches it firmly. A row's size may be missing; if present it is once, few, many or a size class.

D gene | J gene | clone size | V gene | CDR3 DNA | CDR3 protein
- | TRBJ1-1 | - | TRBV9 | TGTGCCAGCACCTCGACGGAGGGGGAGAACACTGAAGCTTTCTTT | CASTSTEGENTEAFF
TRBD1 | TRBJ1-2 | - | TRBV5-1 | TGCGCCAGCAGGGACAGGCATGGCTATGGCTACACCTTC | CASRDRHGYGYTF
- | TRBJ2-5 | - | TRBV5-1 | TGCGCCAGCAGCTGGGACCACAGAGAGACCCAGTACTTC | CASSWDHRETQYF
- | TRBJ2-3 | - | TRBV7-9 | TGTGCCAGCAGCTTAGGGGGCAACACAGATACGCAGTATTTT | CASSLGGNTDTQYF
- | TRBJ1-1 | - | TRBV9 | TGTGCCAGCAGTCGACCGCCCAGGGAAGGAAACACTGAAGCTTTCTTT | CASSRPPREGNTEAFF
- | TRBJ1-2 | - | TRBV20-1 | TGCAGTGCTAGAGGGGTGGGGAGCTATGGCTACACCTTC | CSARGVGSYGYTF
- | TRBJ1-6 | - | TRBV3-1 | TGTGCCAGCAGCCAAGGTGCAGGGTCCACCAATTCACCCCTCCACTTT | CASSQGAGSTNSPLHF
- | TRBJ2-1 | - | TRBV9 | TGTGCCAGCAGCGCCGACGGGGGATCCTCCTACAATGAGCAGTTCTTC | CASSADGGSSYNEQFF
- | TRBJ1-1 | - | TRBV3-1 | TGTGCCAGCAGCCAAGTGGGGGGATGGAACACTGAAGCTTTCTTT | CASSQVGGWNTEAFF
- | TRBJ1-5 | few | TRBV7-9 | TGTGCCAGCAGCTCGGGATATCAGCCCCAGCATTTT | CASSSGYQPQHF
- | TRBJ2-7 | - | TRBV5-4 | TGTGCCAGCAGCCCCGAATGGGGGAACGAGCAGTACTTC | CASSPEWGNEQYF
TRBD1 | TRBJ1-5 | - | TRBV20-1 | TGCAGTGCTAAACTCAGGGGGCTGAGCAATCAGCCCCAGCATTTT | CSAKLRGLSNQPQHF
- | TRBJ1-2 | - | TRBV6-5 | TGTGCCAGTCGCCCTGGACAGCGCTATGGCTACACCTTC | CASRPGQRYGYTF
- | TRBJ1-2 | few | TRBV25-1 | TGTGCCAGCAGTGTGGGGTCTTATGGCTACACCTTC | CASSVGSYGYTF
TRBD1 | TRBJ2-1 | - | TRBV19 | TGTGCCAGTAGTATAGGCCCCGGGACAGGGGTGTTCTTC | CASSIGPGTGVFF
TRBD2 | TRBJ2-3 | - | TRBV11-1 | TGTGCCAGCAGCCCAAGGACTAGCGGGGGACGCACAGATACGCAGTATTTT | CASSPRTSGGRTDTQYF
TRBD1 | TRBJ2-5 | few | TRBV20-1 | TGCAGTGCCCCTCGACAGGGGCAAGAGACCCAGTACTTC | CSAPRQGQETQYF
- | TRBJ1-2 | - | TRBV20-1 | TGCAGTGCTAGAGATGCAGGGTCTGGCTACACCTTC | CSARDAGSGYTF
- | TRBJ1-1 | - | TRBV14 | TGTGCCAGCAGCCAAAGACAGTTGAACACTGAAGCTTTCTTT | CASSQRQLNTEAFF
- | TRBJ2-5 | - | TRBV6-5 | TGTGCCAGCACCCGAGGGGCGAGGAAGTACTTC | CASTRGARKYF
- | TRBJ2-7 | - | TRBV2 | TGTGCCAGCAGTGATGGGGCGGCGGCCGCCTACGAGCAGTACTTC | CASSDGAAAAYEQYF
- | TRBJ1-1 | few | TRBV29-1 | TGCAGCGTTGAGGCGGGGGTGAACACTGAAGCTTTCTTT | CSVEAGVNTEAFF
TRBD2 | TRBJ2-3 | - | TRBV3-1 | TGTGCCAGCAGCCAAGCTTTTACCCCGGGACTAGCACGAGATACGCAGTATTTT | CASSQAFTPGLARDTQYF
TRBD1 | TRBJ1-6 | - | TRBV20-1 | TGCAGTGCTGGACAGGGGGCGCCTGATTCACCCCTCCACTTT | CSAGQGAPDSPLHF
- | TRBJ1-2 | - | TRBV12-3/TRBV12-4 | TGTGCCAGCAGCCCGAGTGGGGCCATGAGCTACACCTTC | CASSPSGAMSYTF
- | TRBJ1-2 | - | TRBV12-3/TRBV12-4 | TGTGCCAGCAGCCTTCGCGAAGGGTTTAAGTATGGCTACACCTTC | CASSLREGFKYGYTF
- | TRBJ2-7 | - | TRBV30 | TGTGCCTGCCACCCCCCATCCAGGGGTTACGAGCAGTACTTC | CACHPPSRGYEQYF
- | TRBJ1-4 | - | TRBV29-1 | TGCAGCGTTGATTTGGCTGAAAAACTGTTTTTT | CSVDLAEKLFF
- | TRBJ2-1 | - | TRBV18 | TGTGCCAGCTCACACGAATACTCCTACAATGAGCAGTTCTTC | CASSHEYSYNEQFF
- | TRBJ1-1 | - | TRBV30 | TGTGCCTGGAGTGACACCCCCGACACTGAAGCTTTCTTT | CAWSDTPDTEAFF
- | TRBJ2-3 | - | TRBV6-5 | TGTGCCAGCAGTTACTCGAGCACAGATACGCAGTATTTT | CASSYSSTDTQYF
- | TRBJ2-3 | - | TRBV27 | TGTGCCAGCAGTTTGAGAGATGGCCTGGATACGCAGTATTTT | CASSLRDGLDTQYF
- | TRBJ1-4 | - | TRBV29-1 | TGCAGCGTTCGCCGCTCGGCAACTAATGAAAAACTGTTTTTT | CSVRRSATNEKLFF
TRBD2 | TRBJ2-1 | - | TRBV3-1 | TGTGCAGTTAGAGGACTAGCGGCATACAATGAGCAGTTCTTC | CAVRGLAAYNEQFF
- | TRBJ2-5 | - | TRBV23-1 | TGCGCCAGCACTCATCCGGGGCAACCTATGGAGACCCAGTACTTC | CASTHPGQPMETQYF
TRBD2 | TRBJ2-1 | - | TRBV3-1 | TGTGCCAGCAGCCGTCTAGCGGGGAAACACAATGAGCAGTTCTTC | CASSRLAGKHNEQFF
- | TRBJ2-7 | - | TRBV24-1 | TGTGCCACCAGTGGCCCGACGGGCAGGCAGTACTTC | CATSGPTGRQYF
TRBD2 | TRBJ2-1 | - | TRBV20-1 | TGCAGTGCTAGCATACTAGCGGGGGGCTCCTACAATGAGCAGTTCTTC | CSASILAGGSYNEQFF
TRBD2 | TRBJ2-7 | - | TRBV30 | TGTGCGTCGGGACTAGCGGAACCCTACGAGCAGTACTTC | CASGLAEPYEQYF
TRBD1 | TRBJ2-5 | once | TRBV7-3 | TGTGCCAGCAGCCCAATGGGGACAGGGTGGGGAGAGACCCAGTACTTC | CASSPMGTGWGETQYF
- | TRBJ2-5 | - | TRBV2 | TGTGCCAGCAGTCCGATGGGGGGCCAAGAGACCCAGTACTTC | CASSPMGGQETQYF
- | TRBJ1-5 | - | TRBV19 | TGTGCCAGTAGTGTGGGACGGAACAATCAGCCCCAGCATTTT | CASSVGRNNQPQHF
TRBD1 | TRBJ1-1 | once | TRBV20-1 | TGCAGTGCTAGGCAGGGGGGCCCGAACACTGAAGCTTTCTTT | CSARQGGPNTEAFF
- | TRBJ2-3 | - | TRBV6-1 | TGTGCCAGCACCCAGCCGCCCGAGCGAGTTCTAGGAGATACGCAGTATTTT | CASTQPPERVLGDTQYF
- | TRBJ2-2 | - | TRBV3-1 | TGTGCCAGCAGCCAAGGACATTACGGGGAGCTGTTTTTT | CASSQGHYGELFF
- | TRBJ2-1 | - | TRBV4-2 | TGTGCCAGCAGCCAACACCCGGGGAGCTCCTACAATGAGCAGTTCTTC | CASSQHPGSSYNEQFF
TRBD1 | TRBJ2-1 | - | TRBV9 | TGTGCCAGCAGCGCACAGGGGGCCGCCTACAATGAGCAGTTCTTC | CASSAQGAAYNEQFF
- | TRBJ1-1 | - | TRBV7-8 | TGTGCCAGCAGCTTATGGCAGGACGGAAAAGCTTTCTTT | CASSLWQDGKAFF
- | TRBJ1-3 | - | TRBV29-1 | TGCAGCGCCCAAGGGGGAATCTCTGGAAACACCATATATTTT | CSAQGGISGNTIYF
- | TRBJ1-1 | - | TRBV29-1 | TGCAGCGTTGGGTGGTTAAACACTGAAGCTTTCTTT | CSVGWLNTEAFF
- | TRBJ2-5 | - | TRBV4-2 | TGTGCCAGCAGCCAAGGGGTTCAAGAGACCCAGTACTTC | CASSQGVQETQYF
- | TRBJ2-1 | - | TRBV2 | TGTGCCAGCAGGTCGCGGGTCGGTACAGGGAGCAATGAGCAGTTCTTC | CASRSRVGTGSNEQFF
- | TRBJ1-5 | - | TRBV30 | TGTGCCTGGAGACCGGGCACCAGCAATCAGCCCCAGCATTTT | CAWRPGTSNQPQHF
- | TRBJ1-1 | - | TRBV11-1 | TGTGCCAGCAGCTTAGACAGTGGGAACACTGAAGCTTTCTTT | CASSLDSGNTEAFF
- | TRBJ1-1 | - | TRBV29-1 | TGCAGCGTTGGGCGGCCAGGCCCTGAAGCTTTCTTT | CSVGRPGPEAFF
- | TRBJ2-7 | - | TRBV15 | TGTGCCACCAGCACCCCTACCCACAGGGAGTCCTACGAGCAGTACTTC | CATSTPTHRESYEQYF
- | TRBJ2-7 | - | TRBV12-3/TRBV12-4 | TGTGCCAGCAGTTCGTACAGGGATCCGTACTTC | CASSSYRDPYF
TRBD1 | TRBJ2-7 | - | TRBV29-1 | TGCAGCGGGGGGGACAGGGGTTCATCCGAGCAGTACTTC | CSGGDRGSSEQYF
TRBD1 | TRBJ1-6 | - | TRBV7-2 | TGTGCCAGCAGACAGGGGTCTAATTCACCCCTCCACTTT | CASRQGSNSPLHF
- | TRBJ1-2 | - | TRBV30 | TGTGCCTGGAGTGTACTTATCCAGAACTATGGCTACACCTTC | CAWSVLIQNYGYTF